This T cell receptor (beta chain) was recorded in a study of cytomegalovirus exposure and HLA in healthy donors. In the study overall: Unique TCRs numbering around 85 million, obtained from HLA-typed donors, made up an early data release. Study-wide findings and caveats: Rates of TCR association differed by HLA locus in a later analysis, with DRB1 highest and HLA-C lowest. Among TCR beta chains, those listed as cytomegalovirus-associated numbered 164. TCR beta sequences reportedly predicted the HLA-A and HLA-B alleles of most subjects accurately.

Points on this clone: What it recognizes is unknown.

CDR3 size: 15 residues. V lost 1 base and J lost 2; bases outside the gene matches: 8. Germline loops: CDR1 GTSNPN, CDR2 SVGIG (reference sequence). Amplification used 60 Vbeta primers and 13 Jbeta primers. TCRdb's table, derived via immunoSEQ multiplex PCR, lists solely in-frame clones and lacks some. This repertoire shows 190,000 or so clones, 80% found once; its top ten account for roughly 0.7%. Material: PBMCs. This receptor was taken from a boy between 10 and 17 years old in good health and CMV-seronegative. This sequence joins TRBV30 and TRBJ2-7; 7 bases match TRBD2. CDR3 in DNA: TGTGCCTGGAGTGCGATAGCGGGTTGGACCTACGAGCAGTACTTC. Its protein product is CAWSAIAGWTYEQYF.